What follows is one T cell receptor (beta chain) and its context. As yet, its antigen is unknown. In the PCR, 60 Vbeta and 13 Jbeta primers were used. Profiled with immunoSEQ multiplex PCR; TCRdb holds only in-frame clones, not every one. The repertoire has about 38,000 clones, 66% of them found once; the top ten carry less than 20%. The data are from a study of cytomegalovirus exposure and HLA in healthy donors. Study-wide results and limits: Per a later analysis, 15,000 to 20,000 TCR beta sequences showed association with HLA alleles at 0.05 false discovery rate. TCR beta chains numbering 164 were designated cytomegalovirus-associated.

This sequence originates from a man aged 50 to 60 in good health and CMV-seropositive. The specimen was PBMCs.

The CDR3 loop is CASSPSGYEQYF. CDR3 DNA: TGTGCCAGCAGCCCCTCGGGGTACGAGCAGTACTTC. The rearrangement links TRBV27 to TRBJ2-7; tentative D call: TRBD2 (5 bases). The CDR3 length is 12 residues. The germline V gene has CDR1 MNHEY and CDR2 SMNVEV (reference sequence). Trimming left V 6 bases short and J 4 bases short, with 10 bases between.